The 14 T cell receptor beta chains presented below share a single source sample, sequenced in a study of beta chain features in type 1 diabetes. Expressed TCRB transcripts were sequenced because the entire RNA isolate underwent reverse transcription. This table comes from immunoSEQ multiplex PCR, and its TCRdb copy is limited to in-frame clones, with some not included. The sample holds hundreds of thousands of clones, about an eighth seen once. Study observations and caveats: When Type 1 diabetes patients were examined, their TCRB CDR3s proved moderately but significantly shorter in all four CD4+ subsets.

These receptors' targets are unknown. The specimen was naive CD4+ T cells from blood. Receptors were obtained from a man in his late teens or twenties with type 1 diabetes.

CDR3 nucleotide sequence: TGTGCCAGCAGCTTACGCCTGACAGAGAACACTGAAGCTTTCTTT. Protein product: CASSLRLTENTEAFF. This chain joins TRBV7-2 and TRBJ1-1, with D tentatively TRBD1 (5 bases). The CDR3 totals 15 residues. The germline gives CDR1 SGHTA, CDR2 FQGNSA. V was shortened by 2 bases and J by 1 base, with 11 bases between the two germline ends.

This clone was seen a handful of times. The CDR3 DNA is TGTGCCATGGCGGGAGTCTCCTACAATGAGCAGTTCTTC. Translation gives CAMAGVSYNEQFF. The V call is TRBV10-3, the J call TRBJ2-1, with 7 bases lining up with TRBD2. Trimming cost V 9 bases and J 0 bases; bases outside gene matches: 2. The CDR3 covers 13 residues. Germline V lookup: CDR1 ENHRY, CDR2 SYGVKD.

In its sample, this clone was seen a few times. This sample also contains other DNA sequences that code for the same CDR3. The chain is built from TRBV30 and TRBJ1-2, with 11 bases that match TRBD1. V trimming: 5 bases; J trimming: 8 bases; junction bases outside the gene matches: 4. Germline CDR1 reads GTSNPN; CDR2 reads SVGIG (reference sequence). The CDR3 has 12 amino acids. The chain's CDR3 is CAWGTGGGGYTF. In nucleotides, the CDR3 is TGTGCCTGGGGGACAGGGGGTGGCGGCTACACCTTC.

This clone was picked up a small number of times. The V call is TRBV5-6, the J call TRBJ2-5, with D unresolved. V was cut by 2 bases and J by 4 bases, with 9 bases left in between. CDR3 length equals 13 residues. CDR1 and CDR2 (germline): SGHDT, YYEEEE. In DNA form, the CDR3 reads TGTGCCAGCAGCTTTTGGCTTCGAGAGACCCAGTACTTC. It translates to CASSFWLRETQYF.

The rearrangement links TRBV5-1 to TRBJ2-7; possibly TRBD2 for D (5 bases). The CDR3 loop spans 15 amino acids. V lost 4 bases to trimming and J lost 3 bases, with 17 bases between them. Germline-derived CDR1 and CDR2 are SGHRS and YFSETQ. CDR3 nucleotides: TGCGCCAGCAGCCAGGCCGGGGAGTTCATCTACGAGCAGTACTTC. Its translation: CASSQAGEFIYEQYF.

The rearrangement uses TRBV7-9 and TRBJ1-5; 7 bases match TRBD1. Germline trimming cut 3 bases from V and 3 bases from J; bases unmatched to any gene: 5. This CDR3 has 15 amino acids. Germline CDR1 reads SEHNR; CDR2 reads FQNEAQ (reference sequence). The chain's CDR3 is CASSFTDRPNQPQHF. As DNA, the CDR3 is TGTGCCAGCAGCTTCACGGACAGGCCCAATCAGCCCCAGCATTTT.

This chain connects TRBV4-3 to TRBJ2-7; 7 bases match TRBD1. Germline V gives CDR1 LGHNA, CDR2 YSLEER. The CDR3 is 16 amino acids. The junction had 5 bases not matched to a gene; V was cut back by 0 bases and J by 0 bases. DNA for the CDR3: TGCGCCAGCAGCCAAGACAGGGGGTCGAACTCCTACGAGCAGTACTTC. Protein sequence: CASSQDRGSNSYEQYF.

This chain joins TRBV21-1 and TRBJ2-1; TRBD1 was called by the table and not checked on the DNA. TRBV21-1 is described as a pseudogene. This CDR3 comprises 14 residues. As DNA, the CDR3 is TGTGCCAGCGAGGAACAGGGCCAACAAGATGAGCAGTTCTTC. Translation: CASEEQGQQDEQFF.

The chain uses TRBV2 and TRBJ1-1, with 8 bases identical to TRBD1. CDR1 is SNHLY, CDR2 FYNNEI, per germline. V was clipped by 5 bases and J by 0 bases; unmatched bases: 2. This CDR3 contains 14 residues. As DNA, the CDR3 is TGTGCCAGCAGTTCAGGGGGCCTGAACACTGAAGCTTTCTTT. This codes for CASSSGGLNTEAFF. Variable domain in full (rest from reference TRBV2 and TRBJ1-1): EPEVTQTPSHQVTQMGQEVILRCVPISNHLYFYWYRQILGQKVEFLVSFYNNEISEKSEIFDDQFSVERPDGSNFTLKIRSTKLEDSAMYFCASSSGGLNTEAFFGQGTRLTVV.

This clone has only a few counts. This chain links TRBV6-4 with TRBJ2-5, with D uncertain. The V end was cut by 6 bases, the J end by 5 bases, with 13 bases between. CDR3 length: 13 amino acids. CDR1 is MRHNA, CDR2 SNTAGT, per germline. The CDR3 DNA reads as TGTGCCAGCAGCCAACGGCATGGGGAGACCCAGTACTTC. Its protein is CASSQRHGETQYF.

The rearrangement joins TRBV9 to TRBJ2-7, with TRBD1 matching 10 bases. CDR3 length: 14 amino acids. V was clipped by 4 bases and J by 2 bases; unmatched bases: 3. The germline V gene encodes CDR1 SGDLS and CDR2 YYNGEE. The CDR3, as DNA: TGTGCCAGCAGCCCCGGGACAGGGGCCTACGAGCAGTACTTC. The encoded protein is CASSPGTGAYEQYF. The entire variable domain, with the rest obtained from reference TRBV9 and TRBJ2-7, is as follows: DSGVTQTPKHLITATGQRVTLRCSPRSGDLSVYWYQQSLDQGLQFLIQYYNGEERAKGNILERFSAQQFPDLHSELNLSSLELGDSALYFCASSPGTGAYEQYFGPGTRLTVT.

This chain joins TRBV2 and TRBJ2-5, with a possible D match to TRBD1 (6 bases). The CDR3 consists of 16 residues. The V gene lost 6 bases and the J gene lost 0 bases, with 17 bases spanning the gap. Germline CDR1 is SNHLY and CDR2 is FYNNEI. The CDR3 DNA follows: TGTGCCAGCAGCTTTCTGGGACAAAAGTACCAAGAGACCCAGTACTTC. Translating gives CASSFLGQKYQETQYF.

The chain recombines TRBV6-5 with TRBJ2-5; perhaps TRBD1 as D (5 bases). Germline assignment: CDR1 MNHEY and CDR2 SVGAGI. This CDR3 contains 15 residues. Trimming pared 4 bases from V and 4 bases from J, leaving 16 bases between. CDR3 amino acids: CASSLGLSDLETQYF. CDR3 nucleotide sequence: TGTGCCAGCAGTTTGGGGCTTTCTGATTTAGAGACCCAGTACTTC.

A word on this clone: Other DNA variants within this sample encode the same CDR3. The CDR3, as DNA: TGTGCCAGCAGCTTAGGGCTAGCGGGGGTCTACGAGCAGTACTTC. Translated: CASSLGLAGVYEQYF. The chain has TRBV7-2 and TRBJ2-7, with 10 bases that match TRBD2. V lost 1 base, J lost 3 bases, and 3 bases stayed unmatched. This CDR3 region has 15 residues. Germline CDR1 and CDR2: SGHTA and FQGNSA.